One and the same sample provided the 26 T cell receptor beta chains below, sequenced in a study of human T cells and chemical hapten exposure. TCRdb processed the RACE reads anew with MiXCR; each CDR3 protein has one entry. The table has 150,000 to 200,000 distinct CDR3 sequences, 20% to 25% seen once. As for time point: patch test 1, 2 weeks after DPC sensitization. The sample's treatment: therapeutic diphenylcyclopropenone sensitization with weekly scalp DPC. Material: whole blood, obtained in connection with sensitization to the hapten diphenylcyclopropenone (DPC). These receptors were taken from a woman between 45 and 65 years old with alopecia areata. Some clones in this sample may be carry-over from other donors' samples.

The chain has TRBV6-6 and TRBJ2-5, with D unresolved. The CDR3 contains 12 residues. The ends were cut back, 4 bases at V and 5 bases at J, with 8 bases in the middle. Germline V gene lookup returns CDR1 MNHNY and CDR2 SVGAGI (reference sequence). In DNA, the CDR3 is TGTGCCAGCAGTTCCTCTGATGAGACCCAGTACTTC. Protein: CASSSSDETQYF.

The chain carries TRBV5-1 and TRBJ1-1; TRBD1 is a possible D gene (5 bases). The CDR3 totals 13 residues. Germline assignment: CDR1 SGHRS and CDR2 YFSETQ. Trimming removed 7 bases at V and 4 bases at J, with 14 bases between. CDR3 protein: CASESGTGTEAFF. The CDR3 DNA reads as TGCGCCAGCGAATCAGGGACGGGCACTGAAGCTTTCTTT. Full variable domain (rest looked up from reference TRBV5-1 and TRBJ1-1): KAGVTQTPRYLIKTRGQQVTLSCSPISGHRSVSWYQQTPGQGLQFLFEYFSETQRNKGNFPGRFSGRQFSNSRSEMNVSTLELGDSALYLCASESGTGTEAFFGQGTRLTVV.

This chain uses TRBV12-3 or TRBV12-4 with TRBJ1-5; no clear D gene. This CDR3 has 15 amino acids. V lost 5 bases, J lost 7 bases, and 18 bases lay in between. The CDR3, as DNA: TGTGCCAGCAGTGGTGGGATGAACCCCAGGCAGCCCCAGCATTTT. Its protein is CASSGGMNPRQPQHF.

V usage is TRBV20-1 and J usage is TRBJ1-3; D call uncertain. This CDR3 is built from 12 residues. Germline CDR1 DFQATT, CDR2 SNEGSKA (reference sequence). Trimming removed 5 bases at V and 0 bases at J, with 5 bases between. Written as DNA, the CDR3 is TGCAGTGCTGGGTTCTCTGGAAACACCATATATTTT. This translates into CSAGFSGNTIYF.

The V gene is TRBV11-2, the J gene TRBJ1-1; tentatively, D is TRBD1 (5 bases). The V end was cut by 0 bases, the J end by 5 bases, with 13 bases between. CDR3 length: 15 residues. The germline gives CDR1 SGHAT, CDR2 FQNNGV. The CDR3: CASSLDTGPGTEAFF. In DNA form, the CDR3 reads TGTGCCAGCAGCTTAGATACAGGCCCGGGGACTGAAGCTTTCTTT.

The rearrangement links TRBV12-3 or TRBV12-4 to TRBJ2-2; 9 bases are shared with TRBD1. CDR3 length: 15 amino acids. The V and J ends lost 5 bases and 4 bases, in that order; junction bases with no gene match: 5. CDR3 in amino acids: CASSPRTGATGELFF. CDR3 in DNA: TGTGCCAGCAGTCCCCGGACAGGGGCCACCGGGGAGCTGTTTTTT.

This clonotype has only one observation. V gene TRBV10-3 combines with J gene TRBJ2-5, with 9 bases matching TRBD2. Per germline, CDR1 ENHRY and CDR2 SYGVKD. CDR3 size: 15 residues. The J segment lost 4 bases and the V segment lost 3 bases, leaving 6 bases of the junction unmatched. The CDR3: CAISDAGGLGETQYF. Written as DNA, the CDR3 is TGTGCCATCAGTGATGCGGGAGGGCTGGGAGAGACCCAGTACTTC.

V usage is TRBV2 and J usage is TRBJ1-1, with 7 bases that match TRBD1. The germline V gene has CDR1 SNHLY and CDR2 FYNNEI. The CDR3 runs 13 residues. Germline trimming cut 7 bases from V and 6 bases from J; bases unmatched to any gene: 8. Written as DNA, the CDR3 is TGTGCCAGCAAAGACAGGGCAGCGGCTGAAGCTTTCTTT. Encoded protein: CASKDRAAAEAFF.

The J gene is TRBJ2-7, the V gene TRBV6-5, with D possibly TRBD2 on 6 matching bases. Trimming cost V 5 bases and J 3 bases, with 14 bases left between them. CDR1 and CDR2 from the germline V gene are MNHEY and SVGAGI. This CDR3 comprises 14 residues. In nucleotides, the CDR3 is TGTGCCAGCAGTGGGTCGAAGGGACTCTACGAGCAGTACTTC. Residues: CASSGSKGLYEQYF.

This clonotype was detected a few times. The chain is built from TRBV30 and TRBJ2-3; 7 nucleotides match TRBD2. The CDR3 runs to 15 residues. Germline CDR1 GTSNPN, CDR2 SVGIG (reference sequence). Unmatched junction bases numbered 13, after V lost 6 bases and J lost 4 bases. The CDR3 DNA reads as TGTGCCTGCGAGCGGGTGGGGAGGGGCCCAGATACGCAGTATTTT. Its protein is CACERVGRGPDTQYF.

The chain links TRBV6-5 to TRBJ1-1, with 8 bases fitting TRBD1. This CDR3 is built from 14 residues. V lost 2 bases and J lost 1; bases outside the gene matches: 0. In germline, CDR1 is MNHEY, CDR2 SVGAGI. CDR3 protein: CASSYDRGNTEAFF. DNA for the CDR3: TGTGCCAGCAGTTACGACAGGGGGAACACTGAAGCTTTCTTT.

The rearrangement links TRBV7-9 to TRBJ1-2; 7 bases align to TRBD1. CDR3 size: 14 residues. Germline V gives CDR1 SEHNR, CDR2 FQNEAQ (reference sequence). V lost 5 bases to trimming and J lost 5 bases; unmatched junction nucleotides: 8. The CDR3 DNA is TGTGCCAGCAGCGGTATGGACAGGTCGTATGGCTACACCTTC. Amino acids: CASSGMDRSYGYTF.

This clonotype has a handful of counts. The V and J genes are TRBV6-5 and TRBJ1-1; D call uncertain. CDR1 and CDR2 from the germline V gene are MNHEY and SVGAGI. The CDR3 contains 13 residues. V lost 6 bases, J lost 1 base, and 9 bases lay in between. The CDR3 nucleotides read TGTGCCAGCAGCTTTAGTAGGAACACTGAAGCTTTCTTT. It codes for CASSFSRNTEAFF.

The chain couples TRBV6-5 to TRBJ2-5; TRBD2 matches at 8 bases. Per germline, CDR1 MNHEY and CDR2 SVGAGI. V lost 5 bases, J lost 5 bases, and 10 bases stayed unmatched. The CDR3 consists of 15 residues. The CDR3 coding sequence is TGTGCCAGCAGTCCCCCCGGGGGGGGGTCGGAGACCCAGTACTTC. Translation: CASSPPGGGSETQYF.

This clonotype was seen only a few times. This chain links TRBV29-1 with TRBJ2-1; no firm D call. There are 13 residues in the CDR3. CDR1 and CDR2 from the germline V gene are SQVTM and ANQGSEA. V lost 5 bases to trimming and J lost 0 bases, with 8 bases between them. CDR3 sequence (DNA): TGCAGCGTTTTTACTAACTCCTACAATGAGCAGTTCTTC. Translated: CSVFTNSYNEQFF.

V gene TRBV29-1 combines with J gene TRBJ1-3, with D possibly being TRBD1 (5 bases). Germline values: CDR1 SQVTM, CDR2 ANQGSEA. The CDR3 consists of 13 residues. Trimming took off 2 bases at V and 5 bases at J, with 10 bases between the two ends. CDR3 coding DNA: TGCAGCGTTGAATCGGGGGAGAGAAACACCATATATTTT. It encodes CSVESGERNTIYF.

The CDR3 loop reads CASSSGQGVGETQYF. The CDR3 DNA is TGCGCCAGCAGCTCGGGACAGGGGGTTGGAGAGACCCAGTACTTC. The chain employs TRBV5-1 and TRBJ2-5; TRBD1 matches at 11 bases. Germline values: CDR1 SGHRS, CDR2 YFSETQ. Trimming removed 3 bases from V and 4 bases from J; junction bases left unmatched: 5. This CDR3 region has 15 residues.

This sequence joins TRBV7-9 and TRBJ2-3; the D gene is possibly TRBD1 (7 bases). There are 14 residues in the CDR3. From germline, CDR1 is SEHNR and CDR2 FQNEAQ (reference sequence). Trimming removed 3 bases at V and 4 bases at J, with 11 bases between. CDR3 nucleotide sequence: TGTGCCAGCAGCTTCTCCAGGGGGGCAGATACGCAGTATTTT. Encoded protein: CASSFSRGADTQYF.

The chain is built from TRBV20-1 and TRBJ2-1; weak D call: TRBD2 (5 bases). In germline, CDR1 is DFQATT, CDR2 SNEGSKA (reference sequence). This CDR3 is built from 16 residues. Trimming cost V 0 bases and J 0 bases, with 12 bases left between them. As DNA, the CDR3 is TGCAGTGCTAGAGATACTCAGCGGAGCTCCTACAATGAGCAGTTCTTC. Protein product: CSARDTQRSSYNEQFF.

This clonotype was detected a few times. The chain combines TRBV5-1 with TRBJ1-3; 8 bases are a match to TRBD1. This CDR3 has 15 residues. The V gene end was trimmed by 4 bases and the J gene end by 2 bases; junction bases not matched to a gene: 5. Germline lookup yields CDR1 SGHRS and CDR2 YFSETQ. The chain's CDR3 is CASSPDRGPGNTIYF. CDR3 DNA: TGCGCCAGCAGCCCAGACAGGGGCCCTGGAAACACCATATATTTT.

This sequence joins TRBV12-3 or TRBV12-4 and TRBJ1-1, with D perhaps matching TRBD1 (5 bases). This CDR3 spans 14 amino acids. V lost 8 bases and J 5 bases, leaving 18 bases between the germline ends. CDR3: CASHRRRGSTEAFF. The CDR3, as DNA: TGTGCCAGCCACCGTCGACGGGGGAGTACTGAAGCTTTCTTT.

The gene calls are TRBV10-3 and TRBJ2-3; D call uncertain. The V and J ends lost 7 bases and 0 bases respectively, with 8 bases between them. The CDR3 runs to 13 residues. In germline, CDR1 is ENHRY, CDR2 SYGVKD. The CDR3 sequence is CAINPDSTDTQYF. The CDR3 nucleotides read TGTGCCATCAATCCCGACAGCACAGATACGCAGTATTTT.

The DNA for the CDR3 is TGTGCCAGCAGCTGGTACCGGGCCCCAAATCAAGATACGCAGTATTTT. As protein: CASSWYRAPNQDTQYF. This rearrangement joins TRBV5-5 to TRBJ2-3; D gene unclear. The germline V gene has CDR1 SGHKS and CDR2 YYEKEE (reference sequence). V lost 3 bases and J 5 bases, leaving 19 bases between the germline ends. The CDR3 extends over 16 amino acids.

The chain couples TRBV29-1 to TRBJ1-2, with TRBD1 matching over 10 bases. Per the germline V gene, CDR1 is SQVTM and CDR2 is ANQGSEA. This CDR3 is built from 14 residues. For the CDR3, the DNA is TGCAGTATGAGCGGGACAGGGGACGACTATGGCTACACCTTC. Amino acid sequence: CSMSGTGDDYGYTF.

In its sample, this clonotype was seen a few times. The V gene is TRBV27, the J gene TRBJ2-3, with 9 bases aligning to TRBD2. Germline V CDR1 and CDR2: MNHEY, SMNVEV (reference sequence). Trimming at V came to 3 bases and at J to 3 bases, leaving 7 bases not matched to a gene. The length of the CDR3 is 16 residues. CDR3 sequence: CASSLLGLAGTDTQYF. DNA of the CDR3: TGTGCCAGCAGTTTGTTGGGACTAGCTGGGACAGATACGCAGTATTTT.

The chain recombines TRBV29-1 with TRBJ2-5; D is unclear. Trimming cost V 5 bases and J 4 bases, with 14 bases left between them. Germline V CDR1 and CDR2: SQVTM, ANQGSEA. The CDR3 is made up of 13 amino acids. The DNA of the CDR3 is TGCAGCGTTCGTCCCTGGCGAGGAGAGACCCAGTACTTC. Translating gives CSVRPWRGETQYF.